What follows are 16 T cell receptor beta chains derived from one specimen sequenced in a study of type 1 regulatory T cells. For these TCRs, the target antigens are not known. Each CDR3 protein gets one entry after TCRdb re-called the reads with MiXCR. The data contain over 14,000 distinct CDR3 sequences, roughly 13% of them singletons. The sample consisted of cultured T cells, either the whole culture or a sorted T cell fraction (not recorded which). Receptors originate from a human donor in good health.

There are many counts of this clonotype. V and J are TRBV21-1 and TRBJ1-2. TRBV21-1 is labeled a pseudogene. The CDR3 contains 10 residues. In DNA, the CDR3 is TGTGCCAGCAGCAAGGATGGCTACACCTTC. Protein product: CASSKDGYTF.

V gene TRBV6-5 combines with J gene TRBJ1-1; D gene unclear. Per germline, CDR1 MNHEY and CDR2 SVGAGI. The CDR3 extends over 15 amino acids. V lost 5 bases and J 0 bases, leaving 13 bases between the germline ends. The CDR3 bases are TGTGCCAGCAGTAAAACCCAAACGATGAACACTGAAGCTTTCTTT. Translated, it gives CASSKTQTMNTEAFF.

Worth noting for this clonotype: This clone may be a read error of a much larger clone one base away. The chain uses TRBV3-1 and TRBJ1-6; TRBD1 might be the D (6 bases). The ends were cut back, 1 base at V and 8 bases at J, with 12 bases in the middle. Germline V gene sequence: CDR1 LGHDT, CDR2 YNNKEL (reference sequence). This CDR3 is 15 amino acids long. The CDR3 DNA sequence: TGTGCCAGCAGCCAAGTGGGCAGGGGTTATTCACCCCTCCACTTT. Encoded protein: CASSQVGRGYSPLHF.

This clonotype occurred many times. V gene TRBV12-3 or TRBV12-4 combines with J gene TRBJ2-3; D gene ambiguous. This CDR3 comprises 14 residues. Between the trimmed V and J ends, which lost 7 bases and 2 bases, there was a span of 13 bases. CDR3 in amino acids: CASTSGQATDTQYF. The CDR3 DNA is TGTGCCAGCACTAGTGGTCAGGCCACAGATACGCAGTATTTT.

This clonotype has a count of ten or more. The chain joins TRBV3-1 to TRBJ2-3, with 9 bases lining up with TRBD2. Trimming cost V 4 bases and J 4 bases; bases outside gene matches: 9. Germline V gene data show CDR1 as LGHDT and CDR2 as YNNKEL (reference sequence). This CDR3 spans 16 amino acids. The CDR3 DNA reads as TGTGCCAGCAGCCCCCAAGTAGCGGGAGCTTCAGATACGCAGTATTTT. It translates to CASSPQVAGASDTQYF.

This clonotype was observed at least ten times. J is TRBJ2-6 and V is TRBV18; D possibly uses TRBD1 or TRBD2 (5 bases each). The CDR3 runs to 17 residues. Germline CDR1 KGHSH, CDR2 LQKENI. With 3 bases removed from V and 4 bases from J, the gap between germline ends came to 16 bases. DNA for the CDR3: TGTGCCAGCTCACCTTGGGACCGAACCCCCGGGGCCAACGTCCTGACTTTC. Translated, it gives CASSPWDRTPGANVLTF.

There are a few counts of this clonotype. This chain links TRBV18 with TRBJ2-3; D is ambiguous. Trimming shortened V by 3 bases and J by 4 bases, and 2 bases separated the two germline ends. Germline lookup yields CDR1 KGHSH and CDR2 LQKENI. This CDR3 region has 11 residues. Here the CDR3 reads CASSPADTQYF. The CDR3 coding sequence is TGTGCCAGCTCACCGGCAGATACGCAGTATTTT. Full variable domain (rest looked up from reference TRBV18 and TRBJ2-3): NAGVMQNPRHLVRRRGQEARLRCSPMKGHSHVYWYRQLPEEGLKFMVYLQKENIIDESGMPKERFSAEFPKEGPSILRIQQVVRGDSAAYFCASSPADTQYFGPGTRLTVL.

This clonotype was observed a few times. The rearrangement uses TRBV11-2 and TRBJ1-1, with D possibly TRBD1 on 6 matching bases. Per germline, CDR1 SGHAT and CDR2 FQNNGV. The CDR3 spans 13 residues. V was cut by 4 bases and J by 5 bases, with 11 bases left in between. CDR3: CASSSTGSTEAFF. For the CDR3, the DNA is TGTGCCAGCAGCTCTACAGGGTCGACTGAAGCTTTCTTT.

Many counts were recorded for this clonotype. J is TRBJ2-3 and V is TRBV10-3; D remains ambiguous. Germline V gives CDR1 ENHRY, CDR2 SYGVKD. The V and J ends lost 11 bases and 2 bases respectively, with 17 bases between them. The CDR3 runs 14 residues. This CDR3 is CASSLLQVTDTQYF. The CDR3 DNA follows: TGTGCCTCCTCGTTGCTCCAGGTCACAGATACGCAGTATTTT.

The genes are TRBV4-2 and TRBJ1-1; a weak D match, TRBD1 (6 bases). Trimming shortened V by 1 base and J by 4 bases, and 16 bases separated the two germline ends. Germline V lookup: CDR1 LGHNA, CDR2 YNFKEQ. This CDR3 contains 16 residues. The CDR3 here is CASSQGFQGIFTEAFF. The CDR3 DNA reads TGTGCCAGCAGCCAAGGGTTTCAGGGGATCTTCACTGAAGCTTTCTTT.

By frequency in the sample, this clonotype is medium-sized (0.01 to 0.1%). The rearrangement uses TRBV30 and TRBJ1-1; D uncertain. CDR1 GTSNPN and CDR2 SVGIG come from the germline V gene (reference sequence). V dropped 0 bases and J dropped 7 bases, with 6 bases sitting between them. This CDR3 has 11 residues. The CDR3, as DNA: TGTGCCTGGAGTGTTGCGGTTGAAGCTTTCTTT. It codes for CAWSVAVEAFF.

The sample holds many counts of this clonotype. This sequence joins TRBV25-1 and TRBJ2-7, with unresolved D. The CDR3 sequence is 13 residues long. From germline, CDR1 is MGHDK and CDR2 SYGVNS. With 6 bases removed from V and 4 bases from J, the gap between germline ends came to 13 bases. DNA for the CDR3: TGTGCCAGCAGAGGCGCAGGAGCTTACGAGCAGTACTTC. Translating gives CASRGAGAYEQYF.

This clonotype was counted many times. The V call is TRBV18, the J call TRBJ2-5, with 10 bases fitting TRBD2. This CDR3 region has 16 residues. Germline assignment: CDR1 KGHSH and CDR2 LQKENI. J was trimmed by 1 base and V by 2 bases; bases with no gene match: 4. CDR3 region: CASSPGSGRPQETQYF. The CDR3 DNA sequence: TGTGCCAGCTCACCAGGTAGCGGGAGGCCCCAAGAGACCCAGTACTTC.

Worth noting for this clonotype: This sequence may be a read error, since a much larger clone differs from it by one base. The chain has TRBV5-1 and TRBJ2-5; 7 positions match TRBD2. Germline values: CDR1 SGHRS, CDR2 YFSETQ. CDR3 length: 15 residues. Trimming cost V 1 base and J 5 bases; bases outside gene matches: 8. CDR3 region: CASSLKVGGAETQYF. CDR3 DNA sequence: TGCGCCAGCAGCTTGAAAGTGGGAGGGGCTGAGACCCAGTACTTC.

This clonotype was observed a handful of times. The chain joins TRBV18 to TRBJ2-2; D not certain. Trimming removed 6 bases at V and 0 bases at J, with 11 bases between. Germline V lookup: CDR1 KGHSH, CDR2 LQKENI. The CDR3 has 15 residues. This CDR3 is CASSITGPNTGELFF. The CDR3 coding sequence is TGTGCCAGCTCCATCACCGGTCCGAACACCGGGGAGCTGTTTTTT.

This clonotype appeared a few times. The chain is built from TRBV9 and TRBJ1-1, with D possibly being TRBD1 (5 bases). V dropped 2 bases and J dropped 4 bases, with 12 bases sitting between them. Germline V gene lookup returns CDR1 SGDLS and CDR2 YYNGEE. This CDR3 has 14 amino acids. The CDR3, as DNA: TGTGCCAGCAGCGTTCTTGGGGCAGTCACTGAAGCTTTCTTT. It yields the protein CASSVLGAVTEAFF. Full variable domain (remainder filled in from reference TRBV9 and TRBJ1-1): DSGVTQTPKHLITATGQRVTLRCSPRSGDLSVYWYQQSLDQGLQFLIQYYNGEERAKGNILERFSAQQFPDLHSELNLSSLELGDSALYFCASSVLGAVTEAFFGQGTRLTVV.